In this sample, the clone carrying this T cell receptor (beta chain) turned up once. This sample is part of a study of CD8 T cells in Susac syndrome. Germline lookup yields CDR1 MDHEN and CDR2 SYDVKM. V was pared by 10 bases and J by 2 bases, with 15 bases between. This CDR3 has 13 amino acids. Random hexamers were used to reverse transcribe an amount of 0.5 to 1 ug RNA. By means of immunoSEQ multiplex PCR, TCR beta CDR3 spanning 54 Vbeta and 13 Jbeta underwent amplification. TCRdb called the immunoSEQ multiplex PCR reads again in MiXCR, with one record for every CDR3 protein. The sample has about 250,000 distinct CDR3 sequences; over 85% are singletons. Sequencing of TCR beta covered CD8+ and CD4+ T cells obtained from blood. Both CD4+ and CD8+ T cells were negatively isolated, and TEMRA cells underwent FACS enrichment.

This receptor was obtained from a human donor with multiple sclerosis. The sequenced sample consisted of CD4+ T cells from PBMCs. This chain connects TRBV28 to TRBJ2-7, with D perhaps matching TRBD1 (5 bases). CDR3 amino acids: CATRQRLTYEQYF. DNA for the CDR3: TGTGCCACCCGACAGAGACTTACCTACGAGCAGTACTTC. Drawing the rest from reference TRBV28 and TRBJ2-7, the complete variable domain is DVKVTQSSRYLVKRTGEKVFLECVQDMDHENMFWYRQDPGLGLRLIYFSYDVKMKEKGDIPEGYSVSREKKERFSLILESASTNQTSMYLCATRQRLTYEQYFGPGTRLTVT.